This T cell receptor (beta chain) was retrieved from a study of shared clonotypes between healthy human individuals. Trimming left V 0 bases short and J 5 bases short, with 17 bases between. The CDR3 is 17 amino acids. From germline, CDR1 is MNHEY and CDR2 SMNVEV (reference sequence). Data came from immunoSEQ multiplex PCR; TCRdb stores just in-frame clones and leaves some out. This table holds roughly 2.1 million clones, 93% found once. The naive CD8 population came from CD45RO-negative cells selected for CCR7, without terminally differentiated effector memory CD45RA+ cells. This chain uses TRBV27 with TRBJ1-5; D call uncertain. This clonotype was obtained from a man between 18 and 29 years old in good health. Some clones in this sample may be carry-over from other donors' samples. Sequencing used naive CD8+ T cells from PBMCs. CDR3 region: CASSLSAGLVRDQPQHF. DNA of the CDR3: TGTGCCAGCAGTTTATCGGCCGGTCTGGTTCGGGATCAGCCCCAGCATTTT.